One sample yielded the 26 T cell receptor beta chains listed below, sequenced in a study of shared clonotypes between healthy human individuals. Method: immunoSEQ multiplex PCR; TCRdb's copy keeps in-frame clones and lacks some. The sample has approximately 590,000 clones, about 95% seen once. Terminally differentiated effector memory CD45RA+ cells were excluded from the naive CD8 cells, which were CD45RO-negative and positively selected for CCR7. Sequenced input: naive CD8+ T cells sorted from blood. These receptors came from a woman between 25 and 40 years old in good health.

This rearrangement joins TRBV28 to TRBJ2-2; D remains ambiguous. Germline V gene sequence: CDR1 MDHEN, CDR2 SYDVKM. The CDR3 is 19 amino acids. The V and J ends lost 5 bases and 0 bases respectively, with 22 bases between them. In DNA, the CDR3 is TGTGCCAGCAGTCCATGGATTTATGGCGGTTTCGCGAACACCGGGGAGCTGTTTTTT. Translating gives CASSPWIYGGFANTGELFF.

This clone has more than one count but fewer than ten. The junction differs from germline at one of its ends, possibly a read error. The CDR3 reads CASSQGRGSFEQYF. DNA for the CDR3: TGTGCCAGCAGCCAAGGGAGGGGGTCCTTCGAGCAGTACTTC. The chain carries TRBV7-8 and TRBJ2-7, with D perhaps matching TRBD2 (7 bases). The CDR3 runs 14 residues. The germline V gene encodes CDR1 SGHVS and CDR2 FQNEAQ.

The chain employs TRBV9 and TRBJ2-2; TRBD1 matches at 8 bases. J lost 0 bases, V lost 4 bases, and 5 bases had no gene match. CDR1 and CDR2 from the germline V gene are SGDLS and YYNGEE. The CDR3 is 16 amino acids. The CDR3 DNA follows: TGTGCCAGCAGCTTCCCAGGGGGCTCGAACACCGGGGAGCTGTTTTTT. As protein: CASSFPGGSNTGELFF.

J is TRBJ1-2 and V is TRBV5-1; 8 nucleotides match TRBD1. V gave up 4 bases and J gave up 4 bases; unmatched junction bases: 18. This CDR3 contains 18 residues. Germline V lookup: CDR1 SGHRS, CDR2 YFSETQ. CDR3 sequence: CASSQLGFLTGEGYGYTF. The CDR3 DNA reads TGCGCCAGCAGCCAGCTCGGGTTTCTGACAGGGGAGGGCTATGGCTACACCTTC.

This chain links TRBV14 with TRBJ2-7, with a tentative D call TRBD2 (5 bases). This CDR3 contains 13 residues. V lost 1 base, J lost 7 bases, and 11 bases lay in between. The germline V gene has CDR1 SGHDN and CDR2 FVKESK. This chain's CDR3 is CASSQVAPGEQYF. The CDR3 nucleotides read TGTGCCAGCAGCCAAGTGGCCCCGGGAGAGCAGTACTTC.

This rearrangement joins TRBV15 to TRBJ1-2, with a possible D match to TRBD1 (5 bases). Per the germline V gene, CDR1 is LNHNV and CDR2 is YYDKDF (reference sequence). The V end was cut by 4 bases, the J end by 3 bases, with 12 bases between. This CDR3 spans 14 amino acids. The CDR3 DNA reads as TGTGCCACCAGCACCGACCCGGGGGACTATGGCTACACCTTC. Protein: CATSTDPGDYGYTF.

This clone was seen once. This chain links TRBV15 with TRBJ2-1; tentatively, D is TRBD1 (5 bases). From germline, CDR1 is LNHNV and CDR2 YYDKDF (reference sequence). The CDR3 totals 18 residues. Trimming stripped 4 bases from V and 1 base from J, with 20 bases between. This chain's CDR3 is CATSTPDTYYPSYNEQFF. The DNA of the CDR3 is TGTGCCACCAGCACACCGGACACCTACTACCCTTCCTACAATGAGCAGTTCTTC.

This sequence joins TRBV28 and TRBJ2-6; TRBD1 matches at 7 bases. Germline V lookup: CDR1 MDHEN, CDR2 SYDVKM. V gave up 4 bases and J gave up 0 bases; unmatched junction bases: 6. This CDR3 region has 17 residues. CDR3 sequence reads: CASSSPGQPSGANVLTF. The CDR3 DNA reads TGTGCCAGCAGTTCCCCGGGACAGCCCTCTGGGGCCAACGTCCTGACTTTC.

The J gene is TRBJ2-3, the V gene TRBV27, with TRBD2 matching over 10 bases. This CDR3 comprises 16 residues. Germline V gene sequence: CDR1 MNHEY, CDR2 SMNVEV (reference sequence). V was clipped by 2 bases and J by 2 bases; unmatched bases: 4. In nucleotides, the CDR3 is TGTGCCAGCAGTTTAGTAACTAGCGGGATCACAGATACGCAGTATTTT. Its protein product is CASSLVTSGITDTQYF.

The CDR3 DNA sequence: TGCGCCAGCAGCCAAGATGGGGGGCAGGGGGTGCAGCCCCAGCATTTT. Translated, it gives CASSQDGGQGVQPQHF. V usage is TRBV4-1 and J usage is TRBJ1-5, with 7 bases fitting TRBD1. This CDR3 region has 16 residues. The trim removed 0 bases at V and 7 bases at J, leaving 9 bases unmatched. Germline V CDR1 and CDR2: MGHRA, YSYEKL.

The chain's CDR3 is CASSFAGAADTQYF. The CDR3 coding sequence is TGTGCCAGCAGCTTCGCGGGAGCTGCAGATACGCAGTATTTT. The chain couples TRBV7-9 to TRBJ2-3, with TRBD2 identical over 7 bases. The CDR3 has 14 residues. Germline V gene data show CDR1 as SEHNR and CDR2 as FQNEAQ (reference sequence). Trimming took 3 bases from V and 4 from J; bases not matched to a gene: 4.

This chain uses TRBV29-1 with TRBJ2-7; D is unclear. This CDR3 contains 12 residues. CDR1 SQVTM and CDR2 ANQGSEA come from the germline V gene. V was clipped by 4 bases and J by 0 bases, with 7 bases between them. The CDR3 region is CSVAPSSYEQYF. The CDR3 bases are TGCAGCGTTGCCCCGAGCTCCTACGAGCAGTACTTC.

The J gene is TRBJ2-7, the V gene TRBV5-6; the match to TRBD1 covers 7 bases. This CDR3 comprises 18 residues. Germline V gives CDR1 SGHDT, CDR2 YYEEEE. V shed 3 bases and J 6 bases; nucleotides not matched to a gene: 21. The CDR3 reads CASSWRSGQARLAREQYF. Here the CDR3 DNA reads TGTGCCAGCAGCTGGCGAAGTGGACAGGCCCGCCTGGCTCGCGAGCAGTACTTC.

This chain uses TRBV11-2 with TRBJ1-4; D ambiguous. The CDR3 runs 16 residues. Germline loops: CDR1 SGHAT, CDR2 FQNNGV. Deletions cut 0 bases from V and 5 bases from J, with 13 bases between. CDR3 sequence (DNA): TGTGCCAGCAGCTTAGATCGAAAGGGTAGAAATGAAAAACTGTTTTTT. It is translated as CASSLDRKGRNEKLFF.

This clone came up once. The CDR3 is CASSLSSSGWSSYNEQFF. DNA of the CDR3: TGTGCCAGCAGTTTATCTTCTAGCGGCTGGAGCTCCTACAATGAGCAGTTCTTC. This chain links TRBV27 with TRBJ2-1; 7 bases agree with TRBD2. With 0 bases clipped from V and 0 bases from J, the junction kept 8 bases outside the gene matches. CDR1 is MNHEY and CDR2 is SMNVEV in the germline V gene (reference sequence). This CDR3 has 18 amino acids.

This chain links TRBV7-9 with TRBJ1-1; no reliable D call. This CDR3 comprises 13 residues. The germline gives CDR1 SEHNR, CDR2 FQNEAQ (reference sequence). V lost 1 base and J 0 bases, leaving 3 bases between the germline ends. CDR3 bases: TGTGCCAGCAGCTTAGTCATGAACACTGAAGCTTTCTTT. This translates into CASSLVMNTEAFF.

This chain connects TRBV28 to TRBJ1-5; D uncertain. Deletions cut 4 bases from V and 5 bases from J, with 12 bases between. Germline V gene data show CDR1 as MDHEN and CDR2 as SYDVKM. The CDR3 runs to 14 residues. The CDR3 DNA is TGTGCCAGCAGTTCGACGGTACTTGATCAGCCCCAGCATTTT. As protein: CASSSTVLDQPQHF. The whole variable domain, remainder taken from reference TRBV28 and TRBJ1-5, is DVKVTQSSRYLVKRTGEKVFLECVQDMDHENMFWYRQDPGLGLRLIYFSYDVKMKEKGDIPEGYSVSREKKERFSLILESASTNQTSMYLCASSSTVLDQPQHFGDGTRLSIL.

This clone was found once. The chain has TRBV5-6 and TRBJ2-7; D call uncertain. V was clipped by 3 bases and J by 7 bases, with 8 bases between them. CDR3 size: 11 residues. From germline, CDR1 is SGHDT and CDR2 YYEEEE. The CDR3 region has the DNA TGTGCCAGCAGCTACAGAAGAGAGCAGTACTTC. This encodes CASSYRREQYF. Variable domain in full (rest from reference TRBV5-6 and TRBJ2-7): DAGVTQSPTHLIKTRGQQVTLRCSPKSGHDTVSWYQQALGQGPQFIFQYYEEEERQRGNFPDRFSGHQFPNYSSELNVNALLLGDSALYLCASSYRREQYFGPGTRLTVT.

The rearrangement joins TRBV9 to TRBJ1-2; the D is unclear. The CDR3 sequence is 15 residues long. CDR1 is SGDLS and CDR2 is YYNGEE in the germline V gene. Trimming took 0 bases from V and 2 from J, leaving 11 bases between them. CDR3 bases: TGTGCCAGCAGCGTAGCGTCATCTCCCAACTATGGCTACACCTTC. Translation: CASSVASSPNYGYTF. Complete variable domain (other parts from reference TRBV9 and TRBJ1-2): DSGVTQTPKHLITATGQRVTLRCSPRSGDLSVYWYQQSLDQGLQFLIQYYNGEERAKGNILERFSAQQFPDLHSELNLSSLELGDSALYFCASSVASSPNYGYTFGSGTRLTVV.

The V gene is TRBV11-2, the J gene TRBJ2-5; D gene ambiguous. V gave up 5 bases and J gave up 0 bases, with 4 bases separating them. The CDR3 extends over 12 amino acids. Germline loops: CDR1 SGHAT, CDR2 FQNNGV. This CDR3 is CASSPYQETQYF. The CDR3, as DNA: TGTGCCAGCAGCCCATACCAAGAGACCCAGTACTTC.

The chain recombines TRBV15 with TRBJ1-6, with D possibly TRBD1 on 5 matching bases. CDR3 length: 13 residues. Germline CDR1 reads LNHNV; CDR2 reads YYDKDF (reference sequence). V lost 4 bases and J lost 7, with 8 bases in between. The CDR3 loop is CATSNGTNSPLHF. CDR3 nucleotide sequence: TGTGCCACCAGCAATGGGACCAATTCACCCCTCCACTTT.

This rearrangement joins TRBV27 to TRBJ1-2; TRBD1 might be the D (5 bases). The germline CDR1 and CDR2 sequences are MNHEY and SMNVEV (reference sequence). The CDR3 loop spans 14 amino acids. Trimming took off 5 bases at V and 4 bases at J, with 14 bases between the two ends. This CDR3 reads CASSDSSGLYGYTF. For the CDR3, the DNA is TGTGCCAGCAGTGACTCGTCGGGACTCTATGGCTACACCTTC.

V and J are TRBV27 and TRBJ2-3; TRBD2 agrees at 8 bases. The V gene's germline CDR1 is MNHEY and CDR2 SMNVEV (reference sequence). The CDR3 spans 14 residues. The V segment lost 5 bases and the J segment 5 bases; nucleotides outside the gene matches: 6. This chain's CDR3 is CASSILTSEDTQYF. DNA of the CDR3: TGTGCCAGCAGTATCTTGACTAGCGAAGATACGCAGTATTTT.

This clone was recorded only once. The V gene is TRBV13, the J gene TRBJ2-7; 9 bases are shared with TRBD1. The germline V gene has CDR1 PRHDT and CDR2 FYEKMQ (reference sequence). The junction had 11 bases not matched to a gene; V was cut back by 5 bases and J by 6 bases. The CDR3 is made up of 15 amino acids. The CDR3 spells CASSNPWDRVSEQYF. CDR3 coding DNA: TGTGCCAGCAGCAACCCGTGGGACAGGGTCAGCGAGCAGTACTTC.

V is TRBV29-1 and J is TRBJ2-5; D unclear. This CDR3 comprises 12 residues. Germline lookup yields CDR1 SQVTM and CDR2 ANQGSEA. Trimming cost V 4 bases and J 1 base, with 7 bases left between them. CDR3 in amino acids: CSVVESQETQYF. CDR3 DNA sequence: TGCAGCGTTGTTGAATCCCAAGAGACCCAGTACTTC.

The chain couples TRBV6-1 to TRBJ2-7; D is ambiguous. This CDR3 spans 10 amino acids. Germline V gives CDR1 MNHNS, CDR2 SASEGT. V was pared by 4 bases and J by 5 bases, with 3 bases between. The CDR3 loop is CASSGNEQYF. The CDR3 coding sequence is TGTGCCAGCAGTGGGAACGAGCAGTACTTC.